This T cell receptor beta chain was retrieved from a study of blood T cell repertoires in COVID-19. In germline, CDR1 is MDHEN, CDR2 SYDVKM. The CDR3 totals 17 residues. The ends lost 6 bases at V and 4 bases at J; junction bases unmatched: 12. Profiled with immunoSEQ multiplex PCR; TCRdb holds only in-frame clones, not every one. Seen here are 140,000 to 150,000 clones, roughly 90% observed once, and the top ten hold roughly 2%. This clonotype was obtained from a human donor in a cohort sampled during active COVID-19. The rearrangement joins TRBV28 to TRBJ2-5, with 12 bases that match TRBD1. The specimen sequenced was peripheral blood. As DNA, the CDR3 is TGTGCCAGCAGCCAGGGGACAGGGGGCTTCGGGAGAGAGACCCAGTACTTC. Its protein is CASSQGTGGFGRETQYF.